The 25 T cell receptor beta chains below come from one sample, sequenced in a study of identical twins. TCRdb passed the 5' RACE reads through MiXCR, listing each CDR3 protein once. The data show approximately 630,000 distinct CDR3 sequences, around 7.5% seen once. This sample also appeared in a second study, on yellow fever vaccine responses in identical twins.

Material for sequencing was PBMCs. The receptor set was obtained from a woman younger than 30 in good health.

The J gene is TRBJ2-3, the V gene TRBV12-3 or TRBV12-4; 10 nucleotides line up with TRBD2. The trim removed 8 bases at V and 5 bases at J, leaving 4 bases unmatched. The CDR3 extends over 13 amino acids. In DNA form, the CDR3 reads TGTGCCAGCGCTAGCGGGGGTGGAGATACGCAGTATTTT. This codes for CASASGGGDTQYF.

This clonotype was seen more than once but under ten times. The chain has TRBV7-8 and TRBJ2-7; D is unresolved. V gave up 7 bases and J gave up 5 bases, with 12 bases separating them. The germline V gene has CDR1 SGHVS and CDR2 FQNEAQ. CDR3 length: 12 residues. CDR3 nucleotides: TGTGCCAGCATCCTCCATATTGACGAGCAGTACGTC. Protein product: CASILHIDEQYV.

This clonotype was observed many times. The chain links TRBV12-3 or TRBV12-4 to TRBJ2-7, with 7 bases aligning to TRBD2. V gave up 3 bases and J gave up 0 bases; unmatched junction bases: 2. This CDR3 contains 14 residues. Written as DNA, the CDR3 is TGTGCCAGCAGTTTGGGAGGGAACTCCTACGAGCAGTACTTC. This sequence encodes CASSLGGNSYEQYF.

This clonotype was seen a few times. The chain employs TRBV14 and TRBJ1-1, with unresolved D. Germline CDR1 is SGHDN and CDR2 is FVKESK. The CDR3 covers 13 residues. V was trimmed by 2 bases and J by 5 bases, leaving 9 bases between them. The CDR3 loop is CASSQRYGTEAFF. The CDR3 DNA sequence: TGTGCCAGCAGCCAACGTTACGGGACTGAAGCTTTCTTT. Variable domain in full (rest from reference TRBV14 and TRBJ1-1): EAGVTQFPSHSVIEKGQTVTLRCDPISGHDNLYWYRRVMGKEIKFLLHFVKESKQDESGMPNNRFLAERTGGTYSTLKVQPAELEDSGVYFCASSQRYGTEAFFGQGTRLTVV.

The chain couples TRBV6-5 to TRBJ2-7, with 9 bases aligning to TRBD2. Trimming cost V 2 bases and J 0 bases; bases outside gene matches: 8. There are 17 residues in the CDR3. The germline CDR1 and CDR2 sequences are MNHEY and SVGAGI. The CDR3 DNA follows: TGTGCCAGCAGTTACCAGCCGACTAGCGGTTCCTCCTACGAGCAGTACTTC. This encodes CASSYQPTSGSSYEQYF.

This clonotype was seen ten or more times. The chain links TRBV20-1 to TRBJ2-2, with TRBD2 matching 12 bases. The CDR3 runs to 16 residues. Germline values: CDR1 DFQATT, CDR2 SNEGSKA (reference sequence). The junction had 10 bases not matched to a gene; V was cut back by 6 bases and J by 5 bases. The CDR3 region has the DNA TGCAGTGCCCACCGTGGACTAGCGGGACCAACCGGGGAGCTGTTTTTT. Translation: CSAHRGLAGPTGELFF.

The chain has TRBV6-5 and TRBJ2-7; D unclear. This CDR3 contains 13 residues. V shed 2 bases and J shed 6 bases, with 11 bases lying between them. CDR1 is MNHEY, CDR2 SVGAGI, per germline. DNA of the CDR3: TGTGCCAGCAGTTACGACGGTCGGGCCGAGCAGTACTTC. It specifies CASSYDGRAEQYF.

In this sample, this clonotype turned up many times. This sequence joins TRBV13 and TRBJ2-1; no clear D gene. The CDR3 length is 15 residues. Germline V gives CDR1 PRHDT, CDR2 FYEKMQ (reference sequence). V shed 8 bases and J shed 0 bases, with 14 bases lying between them. CDR3 DNA: TGTGCCAGCTGGCCCGAAACGAGCTCCTACAATGAGCAGTTCTTC. Amino acid sequence: CASWPETSSYNEQFF.

The chain combines TRBV12-3 or TRBV12-4 with TRBJ1-6; D is perhaps TRBD1 (6 bases). V dropped 5 bases and J dropped 10 bases, with 15 bases sitting between them. This CDR3 is 14 amino acids long. CDR3 region: CASSQDRSQSPLHF. The CDR3 DNA is TGTGCCAGCAGTCAAGACAGGTCGCAGTCACCCCTCCACTTT.

This clonotype was seen only a few times. The chain uses TRBV28 and TRBJ2-3; no firm D call. V was shortened by 6 bases and J by 5 bases, with 12 bases between the two germline ends. Germline CDR1 is MDHEN and CDR2 is SYDVKM. The CDR3 contains 13 residues. The CDR3 is CASSSGGIDTQYF. CDR3 bases: TGTGCCAGCAGCTCGGGTGGAATAGATACGCAGTATTTT.

The chain has TRBV7-9 and TRBJ2-2; 10 bases are a match to TRBD2. CDR1 and CDR2 from the germline V gene are SEHNR and FQNEAQ (reference sequence). This CDR3 has 17 residues. With V trimmed by 5 bases and J by 1 base, 7 bases remained unmatched. The CDR3 DNA sequence: TGTGCCAGCAGCCTTATCAGGACTAGCGGGAACACCGGGGAGCTGTTTTTT. It specifies CASSLIRTSGNTGELFF.

This chain links TRBV20-1 with TRBJ2-1; 14 bases align to TRBD2. V shed 3 bases, J shed 4 bases, and the junction held 20 bases outside the gene matches. This CDR3 is 21 amino acids long. Looked up from germline, CDR1 is DFQATT and CDR2 is SNEGSKA (reference sequence). CDR3 amino acids: CSASRFPPGLAGDLLYNEQFF. In nucleotides, the CDR3 is TGCAGTGCTAGTCGGTTCCCACCGGGACTAGCGGGAGACCTCTTATACAATGAGCAGTTCTTC.

The rearrangement joins TRBV6-2 or TRBV6-3 to TRBJ2-1; D might be TRBD2 (6 bases). The CDR3 contains 14 residues. The germline V and J ends were trimmed by 6 bases and 5 bases, with 14 bases remaining between them. CDR1 is MNHEY, CDR2 SVGEGT, per germline. CDR3 sequence reads: CASSTRGNNNEQFF. CDR3 nucleotide sequence: TGTGCCAGCAGCACTCGGGGGAACAACAATGAGCAGTTCTTC.

The chain recombines TRBV6-5 with TRBJ2-2, with 9 bases aligning to TRBD1. V was clipped by 2 bases and J by 5 bases; unmatched bases: 3. Per germline, CDR1 MNHEY and CDR2 SVGAGI. The CDR3 has 15 residues. CDR3 bases: TGTGCCAGCAGTTACCGACAGGGGGGGACCGGGGAGCTGTTTTTT. Translation: CASSYRQGGTGELFF.

V usage is TRBV28 and J usage is TRBJ2-3, with 8 bases matching TRBD2. J gave up 2 bases and V 5 bases, and 9 bases lay outside the gene matches. CDR1 is MDHEN and CDR2 is SYDVKM in the germline V gene. The CDR3 is 16 residues long. The CDR3 spells CASSPPGGGITDTQYF. In nucleotides, the CDR3 is TGTGCCAGCAGTCCCCCGGGGGGGGGGATCACAGATACGCAGTATTTT.

This clonotype was detected only a few times. The chain has TRBV12-3 or TRBV12-4 and TRBJ2-3; D is undetermined. CDR3 length: 14 amino acids. Trimming shortened V by 3 bases and J by 0 bases, and 7 bases separated the two germline ends. CDR3 coding DNA: TGTGCCAGCAGTTTCCAATCCAGCACAGATACGCAGTATTTT. Amino acid sequence: CASSFQSSTDTQYF.

This clonotype was detected many times. The chain recombines TRBV5-1 with TRBJ2-4; TRBD1 agrees at 8 bases. The CDR3 is 17 residues long. The V segment lost 3 bases and the J segment 1 base; nucleotides outside the gene matches: 9. Germline-derived CDR1 and CDR2 are SGHRS and YFSETQ. Here the CDR3 reads CASSSIMTGDAKNIQYF. CDR3 coding DNA: TGCGCCAGCAGCTCCATAATGACAGGGGATGCCAAAAACATTCAGTACTTC.

In its sample, this clonotype was seen a few times. V usage is TRBV7-8 and J usage is TRBJ2-1; tentatively, D is TRBD1 (6 bases). The V gene's germline CDR1 is SGHVS and CDR2 FQNEAQ. CDR3 size: 16 residues. V was cut by 8 bases and J by 9 bases, with 26 bases left in between. CDR3 protein: CASGRWGTPRGSEQFF. As DNA, the CDR3 is TGTGCCAGCGGGCGATGGGGCACTCCGAGGGGGAGTGAGCAGTTCTTC.

This clonotype was detected many times. This chain joins TRBV12-3 or TRBV12-4 and TRBJ1-1, with a weak D call TRBD1 (5 bases). There are 13 residues in the CDR3. V was pared by 5 bases and J by 5 bases, with 12 bases between. CDR3 sequence: CASSIQGGTEAFF. The CDR3 nucleotides read TGTGCCAGCAGTATCCAGGGTGGGACTGAAGCTTTCTTT.

This clonotype has just a few counts. The chain combines TRBV9 with TRBJ2-3; 10 bases map to TRBD2. The CDR3 runs 16 residues. Per germline, CDR1 SGDLS and CDR2 YYNGEE. V shed 3 bases, J shed 4 bases, and the junction held 8 bases outside the gene matches. CDR3 sequence reads: CASSERGLAGADTQYF. CDR3 sequence (DNA): TGTGCCAGCAGCGAGAGAGGGCTAGCGGGAGCAGATACGCAGTATTTT.

The chain carries TRBV4-1 and TRBJ2-2; D remains unclear. Germline CDR1 reads MGHRA; CDR2 reads YSYEKL. CDR3 size: 17 residues. V was trimmed by 1 base and J by 2 bases, leaving 14 bases between them. CDR3 coding DNA: TGCGCCAGCAGCCAAGTGATTAGGAACTTTAACACCGGGGAGCTGTTTTTT. Its translation is CASSQVIRNFNTGELFF.

The table lists this clonotype with a few counts. The chain is built from TRBV6-5 and TRBJ2-2; D unclear. Trimming cost V 0 bases and J 7 bases, with 9 bases left between them. This CDR3 spans 14 amino acids. CDR1 is MNHEY and CDR2 is SVGAGI in the germline V gene. CDR3 amino acids: CASSYSIWVGELFF. CDR3 nucleotides: TGTGCCAGCAGTTACTCGATTTGGGTCGGGGAGCTGTTTTTT.

This clonotype was seen repeatedly, ten times or more. V and J are TRBV10-2 and TRBJ2-4; D possibly corresponds to TRBD1 (5 bases). V gave up 3 bases and J gave up 3 bases, with 9 bases separating them. Per the germline V gene, CDR1 is WSHSY and CDR2 is SAAADI. The CDR3 covers 14 residues. The CDR3 loop reads CASSEGVGKNIQYF. The CDR3 DNA reads as TGCGCCAGCAGTGAAGGGGTGGGCAAAAACATTCAGTACTTC.

The V gene is TRBV28, the J gene TRBJ2-1, with 7 bases identical to TRBD1. With 5 bases clipped from V and 2 bases from J, the junction kept 9 bases outside the gene matches. From germline, CDR1 is MDHEN and CDR2 SYDVKM. This CDR3 has 16 amino acids. In nucleotides, the CDR3 is TGTGCCAGCAGTACCTCGGACAGGCGAACCTACAATGAGCAGTTCTTC. Protein product: CASSTSDRRTYNEQFF.

The CDR3 nucleotides are TGTGCCATCAGGGTAGACACTGAAGCTTTCTTT. Translation gives CAIRVDTEAFF. V and J are TRBV10-3 and TRBJ1-1; no clear D gene. From germline, CDR1 is ENHRY and CDR2 SYGVKD. V was clipped by 6 bases and J by 3 bases, with 5 bases between them. This CDR3 region has 11 residues.